This TCR beta chain was profiled in a study of cytomegalovirus exposure and HLA in healthy donors. Germline CDR1 and CDR2: SNHLY and FYNNEI. The CDR3 is 13 amino acids. The germline V and J ends were trimmed by 8 bases and 7 bases, with 12 bases remaining between them. This clone turned up a few times. Its antigen is unidentified. The PCR ran on 60 Vbeta and 13 Jbeta primers. The protocol was immunoSEQ multiplex PCR, while the TCRdb copy is restricted to in-frame clones and leaves out a portion. The sample holds 150,000 or so clones; about 83% are singletons and the top ten take about 13%. Study results and caveats: Roughly uniform sequencing depth across donors was assumed, possibly incorrectly.

This receptor was identified in a man aged 35 to 55 in good health and CMV-seropositive. The chain has TRBV2 and TRBJ1-6, with D hard to call. Sequenced sample: PBMCs. This chain's CDR3 is CASLARGNSPLHF. For the CDR3, the DNA is TGTGCCAGCCTTGCCCGGGGAAATTCACCCCTCCACTTT.